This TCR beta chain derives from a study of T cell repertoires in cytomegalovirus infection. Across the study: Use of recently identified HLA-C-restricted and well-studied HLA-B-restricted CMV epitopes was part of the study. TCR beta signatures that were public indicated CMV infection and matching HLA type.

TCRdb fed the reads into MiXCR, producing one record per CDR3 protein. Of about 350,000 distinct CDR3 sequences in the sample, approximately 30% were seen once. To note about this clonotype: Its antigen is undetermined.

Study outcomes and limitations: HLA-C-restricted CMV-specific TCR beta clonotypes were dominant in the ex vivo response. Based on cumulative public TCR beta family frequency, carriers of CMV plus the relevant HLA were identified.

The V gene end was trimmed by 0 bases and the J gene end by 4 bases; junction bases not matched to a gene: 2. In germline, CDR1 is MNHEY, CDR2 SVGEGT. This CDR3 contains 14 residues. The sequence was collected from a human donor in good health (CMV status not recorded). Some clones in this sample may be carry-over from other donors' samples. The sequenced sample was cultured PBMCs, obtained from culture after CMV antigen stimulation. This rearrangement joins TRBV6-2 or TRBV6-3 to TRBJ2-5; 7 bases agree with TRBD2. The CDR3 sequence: CASSYSRGTETQYF. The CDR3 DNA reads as TGTGCCAGCAGTTACTCGCGGGGGACAGAGACCCAGTACTTC.